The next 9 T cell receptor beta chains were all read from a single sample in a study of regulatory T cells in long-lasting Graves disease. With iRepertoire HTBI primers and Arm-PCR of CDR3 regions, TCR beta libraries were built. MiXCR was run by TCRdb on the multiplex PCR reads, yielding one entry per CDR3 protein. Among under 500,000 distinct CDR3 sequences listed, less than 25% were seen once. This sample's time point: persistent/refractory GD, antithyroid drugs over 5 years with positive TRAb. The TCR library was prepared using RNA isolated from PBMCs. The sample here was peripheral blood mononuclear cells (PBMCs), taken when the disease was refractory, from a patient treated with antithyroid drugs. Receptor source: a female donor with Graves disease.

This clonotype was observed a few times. The CDR3 loop reads CASKRTSGSWNEQFF. Here the CDR3 DNA reads TGTGCCAGCAAGCGGACTAGCGGGAGTTGGAATGAGCAGTTCTTC. The chain recombines TRBV28 with TRBJ2-1, with 13 bases lining up with TRBD2. Germline trimming cut 7 bases from V and 7 bases from J; bases unmatched to any gene: 7. Germline V CDR1 and CDR2: MDHEN, SYDVKM. This CDR3 is 15 amino acids long.

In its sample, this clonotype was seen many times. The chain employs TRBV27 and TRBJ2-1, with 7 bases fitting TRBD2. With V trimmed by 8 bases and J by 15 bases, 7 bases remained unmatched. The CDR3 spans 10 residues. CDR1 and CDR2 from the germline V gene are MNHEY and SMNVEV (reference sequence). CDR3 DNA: TGTGCCAGCGGAGCGGGAAAGGGGTTCTTC. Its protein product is CASGAGKGFF.

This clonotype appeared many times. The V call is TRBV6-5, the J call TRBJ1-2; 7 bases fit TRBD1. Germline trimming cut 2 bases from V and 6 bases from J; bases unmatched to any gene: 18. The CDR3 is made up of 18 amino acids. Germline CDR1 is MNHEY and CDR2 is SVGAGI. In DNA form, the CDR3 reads TGTGCCAGCAGTTACGGCCCAGAAACTAAGACAGGGTCTAATGGCTACACCTTC. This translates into CASSYGPETKTGSNGYTF.

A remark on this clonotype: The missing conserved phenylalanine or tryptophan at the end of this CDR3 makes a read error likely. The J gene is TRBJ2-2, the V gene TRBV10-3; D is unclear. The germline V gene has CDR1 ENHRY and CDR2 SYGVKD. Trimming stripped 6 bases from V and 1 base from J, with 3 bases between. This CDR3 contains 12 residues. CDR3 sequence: CAISMNTGELFL. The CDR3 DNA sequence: TGTGCCATCAGCATGAACACCGGGGAGCTGTTTCTT.

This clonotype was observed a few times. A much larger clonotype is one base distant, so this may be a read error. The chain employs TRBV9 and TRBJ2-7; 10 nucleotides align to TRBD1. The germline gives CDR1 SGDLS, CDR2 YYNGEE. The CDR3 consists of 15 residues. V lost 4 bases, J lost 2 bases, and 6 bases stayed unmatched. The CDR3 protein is CASSPTGTGAYEQYF. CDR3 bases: TGTGCCAGCAGCCCAACCGGGACAGGGGCCTACGAGCAGTACTTC.

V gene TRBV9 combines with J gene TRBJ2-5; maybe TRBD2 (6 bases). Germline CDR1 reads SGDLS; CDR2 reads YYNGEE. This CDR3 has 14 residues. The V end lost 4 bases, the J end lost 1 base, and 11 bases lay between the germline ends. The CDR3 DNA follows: TGTGCCAGCAGCAAGGGACTGGGCCAAGAGACCCAGTACTTC. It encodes CASSKGLGQETQYF.

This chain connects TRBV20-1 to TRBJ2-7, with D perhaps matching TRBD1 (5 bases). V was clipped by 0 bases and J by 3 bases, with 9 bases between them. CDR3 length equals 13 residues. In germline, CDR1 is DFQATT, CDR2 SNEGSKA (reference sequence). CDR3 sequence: CSARDRRDYEQYF. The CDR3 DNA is TGCAGTGCTAGAGACCGCAGGGACTACGAGCAGTACTTC.

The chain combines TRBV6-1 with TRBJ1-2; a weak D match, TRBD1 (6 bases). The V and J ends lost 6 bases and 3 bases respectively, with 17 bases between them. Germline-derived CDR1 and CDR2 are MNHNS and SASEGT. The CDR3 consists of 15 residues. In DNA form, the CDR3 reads TGTGCCAGCAGCCGTTGGGTAGGGGGGGACTATGGCTACACCTTC. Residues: CASSRWVGGDYGYTF.

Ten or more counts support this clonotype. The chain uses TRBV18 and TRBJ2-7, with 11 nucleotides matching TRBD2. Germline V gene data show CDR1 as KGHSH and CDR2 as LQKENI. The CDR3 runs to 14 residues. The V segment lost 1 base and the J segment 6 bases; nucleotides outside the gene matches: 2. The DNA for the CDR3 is TGTGCCAGCTCACCACTAGCGGGAGGGCCCGAGCAGTACTTC. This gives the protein CASSPLAGGPEQYF.